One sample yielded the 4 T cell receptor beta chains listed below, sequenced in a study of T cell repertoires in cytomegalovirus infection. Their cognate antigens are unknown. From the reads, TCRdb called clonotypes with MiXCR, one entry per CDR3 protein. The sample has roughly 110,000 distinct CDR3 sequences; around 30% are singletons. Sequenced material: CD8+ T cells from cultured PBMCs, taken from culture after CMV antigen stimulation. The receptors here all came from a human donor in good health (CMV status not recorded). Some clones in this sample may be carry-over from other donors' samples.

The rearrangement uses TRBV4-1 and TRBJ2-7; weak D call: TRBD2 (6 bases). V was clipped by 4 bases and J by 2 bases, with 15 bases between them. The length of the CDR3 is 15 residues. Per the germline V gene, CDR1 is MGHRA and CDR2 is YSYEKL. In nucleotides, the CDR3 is TGCGCCAGCAGCCTCGGGACGGGGGTGACCTACGAGCAGTACTTC. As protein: CASSLGTGVTYEQYF.

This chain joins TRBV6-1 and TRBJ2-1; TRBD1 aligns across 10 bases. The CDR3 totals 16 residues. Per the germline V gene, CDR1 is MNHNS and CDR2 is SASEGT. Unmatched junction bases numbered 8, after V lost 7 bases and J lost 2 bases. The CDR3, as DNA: TGTGCCAGCATCCCGGGACAGGGGTACCCCTACAATGAGCAGTTCTTC. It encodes CASIPGQGYPYNEQFF.

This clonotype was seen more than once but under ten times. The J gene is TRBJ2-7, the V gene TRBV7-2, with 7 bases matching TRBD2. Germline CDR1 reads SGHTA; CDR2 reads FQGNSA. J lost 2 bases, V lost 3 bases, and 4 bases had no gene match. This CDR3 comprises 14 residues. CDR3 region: CASSFGLAAYEQYF. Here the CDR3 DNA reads TGTGCCAGCAGCTTCGGCCTAGCGGCCTACGAGCAGTACTTC. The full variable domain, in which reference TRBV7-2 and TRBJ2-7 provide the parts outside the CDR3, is GAGVSQSPSNKVTEKGKDVELRCDPISGHTALYWYRQSLGQGLEFLIYFQGNSAPDKSGLPSDRFSAERTGGSVSTLTIQRTQQEDSAVYLCASSFGLAAYEQYFGPGTRLTVT.

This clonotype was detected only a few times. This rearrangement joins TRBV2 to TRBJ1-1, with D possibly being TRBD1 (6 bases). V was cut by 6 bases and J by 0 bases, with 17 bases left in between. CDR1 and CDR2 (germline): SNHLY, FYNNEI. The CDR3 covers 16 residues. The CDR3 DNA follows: TGTGCCAGCAGGTCAACCCCGGACAGAATGAACACTGAAGCTTTCTTT. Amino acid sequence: CASRSTPDRMNTEAFF.